The count of the clone carrying this TCR beta chain is one. Its antigen is not known. This sample is drawn from a study of Ad26.COV2.S vaccination and SARS-CoV-2 variants. As to treatment: 15 to 20 received Ad26.COV2.S at low or high dose, single or two shots; 5 received placebo; per-sample allocation not given. Day 63 following the first vaccine or placebo injection was when the samples were taken. This CDR3 spans 11 amino acids. The J segment lost 8 bases and the V segment lost 7 bases, leaving 6 bases of the junction unmatched. Germline CDR1 and CDR2: SQVTM and ANQGSEA. The repertoire was sequenced with immunoSEQ multiplex PCR; TCRdb's copy has only in-frame clones and lacks some. Among roughly 700,000 clones listed, more than 80% were seen once. Overall study findings and caveats: Substantial breadth in spike-specific CD8+ and CD4+ T cell responses was reportedly seen after vaccination. Total T cell responses may have been underestimated by the TCR breadth and depth analyses.

The specimen comprised peripheral blood, sampled in a trial of Ad26.COV2.S vaccine versus placebo. This receptor was obtained from a person aged 18 to 59 who received the Ad26.COV2.S COVID-19 vaccine or a placebo. The chain employs TRBV29-1 and TRBJ1-2; 8 bases match TRBD1. CDR3 sequence reads: CSARTGNGYTF. The CDR3 DNA reads as TGCAGCGCTAGGACAGGGAACGGCTACACCTTC. Based on the CDR3 plus reference TRBV29-1 and TRBJ1-2, the full variable domain is SAVISQKPSRDICQRGTSLTIQCQVDSQVTMMFWYRQQPGQSLTLIATANQGSEATYESGFVIDKFPISRPNLTFSTLTVSNMSPEDSSIYLCSARTGNGYTFGSGTRLTVV.